The rows below give T cell receptor beta chains drawn from one sample of a study of cytomegalovirus exposure and HLA in healthy donors. Some clones are missing from TCRdb's copy, which holds only in-frame ones; the method was immunoSEQ multiplex PCR. The data contain a few hundred thousand clones, around 90% of them seen just once; the ten biggest clones take up around 0.88%. The sequenced sample was PBMCs. These receptors were collected from a man aged 30 to 45 in good health and CMV-seronegative. Each CDR3 is given with its conserved first and last residue. D genes are given only for firm matches. Not all rows give a size; the values are once, few, many and, for expanded clones, a class.

d_gene	v_gene	abundance	j_gene	CDR3nt	CDR3aa
TRBD2	TRBV6-5	.	TRBJ2-5	TGTGCCAGCAGTTATACTAGCGGGGGCGGAGAGACCCAGTACTTC	CASSYTSGGGETQYF
.	TRBV30	.	TRBJ2-1	TGTGCCTGGAGGGGCCAGGGGTCCTACAATGAGCAGTTCTTC	CAWRGQGSYNEQFF
.	TRBV4-1	.	TRBJ2-7	TGCGCCAGCTCGAGCAGCCTCTCTAGCTCCTACGAGCAGTACTTC	CASSSSLSSSYEQYF
TRBD1	TRBV4-3	.	TRBJ1-6	TGCGCCAGCAGCCAAGGAAGTTCGGGACAGGTTTATAATTCACCCCTCCACTTT	CASSQGSSGQVYNSPLHF
TRBD2	TRBV15	.	TRBJ2-1	TGTGCCACCAGCAGAGATCAAACTAGCGGGGGGGCGGCCAATGAGCAGTTCTTC	CATSRDQTSGGAANEQFF
.	TRBV6-1	few	TRBJ1-5	TGTGCCAGCAGCCGCGGACAGCTTAGCAATCAGCCCCAGCATTTT	CASSRGQLSNQPQHF
.	TRBV7-9	.	TRBJ1-6	TGTGCCAGCAGCCGGGGGGGCTCCAATTCACCCCTCCACTTT	CASSRGGSNSPLHF
.	TRBV6-1	.	TRBJ2-1	TGTGCCAGCAAAAGAATGCAGCACAGTTACAATGAGCAGTTCTTC	CASKRMQHSYNEQFF
TRBD2	TRBV7-9	.	TRBJ2-7	TGTGCCAGCAGTACTACTAGCGGGGGGGCCTACGAGCAGTACTTC	CASSTTSGGAYEQYF
TRBD1	TRBV6-5	.	TRBJ1-1	TGTGCCAGCAGTTCCCTTGGACAGGCTAGGACTGAAGCTTTCTTT	CASSSLGQARTEAFF
.	TRBV6-1	few	TRBJ1-5	TGTGCCAGCAGTGAACCAGGGGAACTTCAGCCCCAGCATTTT	CASSEPGELQPQHF
TRBD1	TRBV7-2	.	TRBJ1-4	TGTGCCAGCAGTGCAGGGGGTAGGGCAACTAATGAAAAACTGTTTTTT	CASSAGGRATNEKLFF
.	TRBV7-9	.	TRBJ2-5	TGTGCCAGCAGCCTCACGGGGCGGACGGCGGGGGAGACCCAGTACTTC	CASSLTGRTAGETQYF
.	TRBV6-5	.	TRBJ1-1	TGTGCCAGCACCAACCTTCAGGGCGAAGCTTTCTTT	CASTNLQGEAFF
.	TRBV19	.	TRBJ1-1	TGTGCCAGTAGTATAGGGACAGAAATGAACACTGAAGCTTTCTTT	CASSIGTEMNTEAFF
TRBD1	TRBV4-1	.	TRBJ1-2	TGCGCCAGCAGCCTGCGGACAGGGGCCTTTTCCGGCTACACCTTC	CASSLRTGAFSGYTF
.	TRBV19	.	TRBJ2-7	TGTGCCAGTAGTATAGATGCACTAGTCTCCTACGAGCAGTACTTC	CASSIDALVSYEQYF
TRBD2	TRBV9	.	TRBJ2-7	TGTGCCAGCAGCGTAGCTAGCGGGGGTTACGAGCAGTACTTC	CASSVASGGYEQYF